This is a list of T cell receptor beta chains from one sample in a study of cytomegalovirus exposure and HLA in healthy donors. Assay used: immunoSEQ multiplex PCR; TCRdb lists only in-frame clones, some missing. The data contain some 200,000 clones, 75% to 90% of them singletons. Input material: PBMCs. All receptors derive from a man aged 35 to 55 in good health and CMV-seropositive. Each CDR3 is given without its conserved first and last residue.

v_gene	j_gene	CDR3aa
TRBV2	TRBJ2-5	ASNPGGKETQY
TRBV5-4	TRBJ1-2	ASSLTGISGYT
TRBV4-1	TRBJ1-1	ASSQRDELSVLEAF
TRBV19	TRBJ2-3	ASSPGLALSTDTQY
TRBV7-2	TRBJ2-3	ASSQKAPSDTQY
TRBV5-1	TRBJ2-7	ASSLAGGAYEQY
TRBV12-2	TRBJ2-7	ASRLARRVPYEQY
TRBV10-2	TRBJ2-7	ASRAGQGTTYEQY
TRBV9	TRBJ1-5	ASSVEGDQPQH
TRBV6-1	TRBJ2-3	ASSDRTKWATDTQY
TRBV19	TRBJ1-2	ASSIEQGDYGYT
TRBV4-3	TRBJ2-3	ASSQDRYTDTQY
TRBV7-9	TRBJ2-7	ASSLQGAPYEQY
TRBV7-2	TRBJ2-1	ASSLYGGTEQF
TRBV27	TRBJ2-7	ASSLFPGSYEQY
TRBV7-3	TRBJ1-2	ASSYFQGGYGYT
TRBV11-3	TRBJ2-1	ASSPRTGSNEQF
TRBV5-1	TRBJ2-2	ASSTGTGSNTGELF
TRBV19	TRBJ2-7	ASSMMGTGDEQY
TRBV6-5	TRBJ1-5	ASSYSQGNQPQH
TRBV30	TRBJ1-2	AWTSGSYGYT
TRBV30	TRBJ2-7	AWSAFYEQY
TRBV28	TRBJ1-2	ASSSDYGYT
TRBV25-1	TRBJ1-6	ASSGQGSYNSPLH
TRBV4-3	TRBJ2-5	ASSQDLALGETQY
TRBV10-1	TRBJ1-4	ASTRLAGTGEITNEKLF
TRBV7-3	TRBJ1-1	ASSLLQGGTEAF
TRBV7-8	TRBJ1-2	ASSPGFTSNYGYT
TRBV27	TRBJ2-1	ASSFDGRSNNEQF
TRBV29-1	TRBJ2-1	SVAGGSGGALYNEQF
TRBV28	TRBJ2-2	ASSFFGTGVLGGELF
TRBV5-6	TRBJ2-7	ASSPSVGLATREQY
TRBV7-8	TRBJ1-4	ASSRVGGGTYEKLF
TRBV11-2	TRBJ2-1	ASSLTRGGSYNEQF
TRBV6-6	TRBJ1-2	ASSTTRTGQGGYT
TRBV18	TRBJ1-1	ASRTQTNTEAF
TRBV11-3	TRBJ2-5	ASSLRLAGEQETQY
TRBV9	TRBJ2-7	ASSVGLDRGEEQY
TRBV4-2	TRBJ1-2	ASSQDGGQGLGYT